Included here is one T cell receptor (beta chain) sequence, with context. Germline lookup yields CDR1 SQVTM and CDR2 ANQGSEA. V lost 1 base and J lost 4; bases outside the gene matches: 10. CDR3 length: 16 amino acids. TCRdb's table, derived via immunoSEQ multiplex PCR, lists solely in-frame clones and lacks some. The table includes approximately 220,000 clones, approximately 90% detected once. The study drew participants aged about 18 to 89 years from some 23 US areas. This record comes from a study of blood T cell repertoires in COVID-19. Study details: Sources were T cells, B-cell-depleted T cells, or PBMCs; the material itself was cDNA or gDNA.

The receptor was isolated from a woman between 25 and 40 years old who had recovered from COVID-19. The chain recombines TRBV29-1 with TRBJ1-3; 7 bases fit TRBD1. Source material: PBMCs or T cells enriched from blood (not recorded which). CDR3 in DNA: TGCAGCGTTGAAGCAACGGGAAACAGGGGCGGAAACACCATATATTTT. It is translated as CSVEATGNRGGNTIYF.